This T cell receptor beta chain was profiled in a study of lymphopenia after photon versus proton radiotherapy (dated by TCRdb to about 2019). A note on the overall study: Photon and proton radiation therapy were compared by the study for their immunological effects in patients with gastrointestinal tumors who developed high-grade lymphopenia. A cohort of around 21 patients with gastrointestinal tumors who received either photon or proton therapy and subsequently developed lymphopenia was included. The study aimed to characterize how the two radiation modalities differ in their impact on the immune system. The paper's findings and limits, for the study overall: Relative stability during treatment was observed in proton-treated patients, whereas loss of naive T cells and TCR diversity and gain of effector/memory populations were observed in photon-treated patients. The authors looked at the survival association only in patients who died, and they framed better survival with proton therapy as a possibility rather than a demonstrated result. Across the cohort, among patients who died, a greater drop in TCR diversity after the nadir was inversely correlated with overall survival time. After the lymphocyte count nadir, repertoires from photon-treated patients showed oligoclonal expansion, particularly of CD8+ Temra cells, and this expansion drove the decline in diversity.

A word on this clone: Its antigen is not yet known. No much larger clone exists at a distance of one base, and base qualities are not known.

Libraries were constructed by the immunoSEQ multiplex PCR assay. Alongside multiparametric flow cytometry, deep sequencing of rearranged TCR beta loci was used to profile the T cell repertoires. TCRdb provides this immuneACCESS table in a form limited to in-frame rearrangements. Some clones are lacking; in checked studies, under half of them reflect an unresolved V gene, and why the rest are absent is not known. The sample table lists under 30,000 clones, approximately 84% of them with a count of one. The ten largest account for 24% of the sample. At the junction V is shortened by 0 bases and J by 0 bases, with 14 bases in between. Counted from cysteine to phenylalanine, this CDR3 has 17 amino acids. Of the read, only the CDR3 DNA is kept; its 51 bases are in frame from base 1. The germline V gene specifies SGHRS as CDR1 and YFSETQ as CDR2.

Sequences were derived from peripheral blood, sampled from a patient treated with photon-based radiotherapy. The receptor was isolated from a man aged 40-49 years with gastric cancer. The chain uses TRBV5-1 and TRBJ2-3; confidence is insufficient to name the D gene. The nucleotide sequence is TGCGCCAGCAGCTTGGCCGGTGGCAAAACTAGCACAGATACGCAGTATTTT. Its protein product is CASSLAGGKTSTDTQYF.